These 27 T cell receptor beta chains were all obtained from the same sample, sequenced in a study of neurological immune-mediated disorders. TCRdb passed the 5' RACE reads through MiXCR, listing each CDR3 protein once. The profile shows around 65,000 distinct CDR3 sequences, 5.2% of them singletons. Sequenced: PBMCs. Every receptor here comes from a human donor with multiple sclerosis. The donor label of this sample is uncertain.

This clonotype was found many times. The J gene is TRBJ1-5, the V gene TRBV15, with no clear D. Germline V gene sequence: CDR1 LNHNV, CDR2 YYDKDF (reference sequence). The CDR3 is made up of 16 amino acids. Trimming removed 6 bases at V and 4 bases at J, with 19 bases between. The CDR3 here is CATRNGRGWANQPQHF. Written as DNA, the CDR3 is TGTGCCACCAGAAACGGTCGGGGATGGGCGAATCAGCCCCAGCATTTT.

This clonotype was detected ten times or more. This chain connects TRBV6-6 to TRBJ1-1; 7 bases are shared with TRBD1. The V gene end was trimmed by 2 bases and the J gene end by 4 bases; junction bases not matched to a gene: 7. The CDR3 runs to 15 residues. The germline CDR1 and CDR2 sequences are MNHNY and SVGAGI (reference sequence). The CDR3 loop is CASSYQGDLGTEAFF. The CDR3 DNA reads TGTGCCAGCAGTTACCAGGGGGACTTGGGCACTGAAGCTTTCTTT.

This clonotype was counted at least ten times. This chain links TRBV11-2 with TRBJ1-6; weak D call: TRBD1 (5 bases). CDR1 and CDR2 (germline): SGHAT, FQNNGV. The CDR3 runs to 16 residues. V was trimmed by 0 bases and J by 4 bases, leaving 10 bases between them. The CDR3 sequence: CASSLDLAGYNSPLHF. CDR3 DNA sequence: TGTGCCAGCAGCTTAGATCTGGCAGGGTATAATTCACCCCTCCACTTT.

In this sample, this clonotype turned up many times. This chain joins TRBV20-1 and TRBJ2-3, with D tentatively TRBD2 (6 bases). The germline V and J ends were trimmed by 3 bases and 0 bases, with 7 bases remaining between them. The CDR3 length is 13 residues. The germline V gene has CDR1 DFQATT and CDR2 SNEGSKA (reference sequence). The CDR3 DNA reads as TGCAGTGCTAGCGGGGGAAGCACAGATACGCAGTATTTT. This sequence encodes CSASGGSTDTQYF.

There are many counts of this clonotype. The chain has TRBV10-2 and TRBJ2-1; no clear D gene. The germline V and J ends were trimmed by 3 bases and 6 bases, with 12 bases remaining between them. Germline CDR1 reads WSHSY; CDR2 reads SAAADI. This CDR3 contains 14 residues. The CDR3 loop is CASSDLRTPNEQFF. The CDR3 nucleotides are TGCGCCAGCAGTGACCTCCGGACCCCCAATGAGCAGTTCTTC.

This clonotype was picked up many times. The chain links TRBV5-1 to TRBJ2-7; D assignment may be TRBD1 or TRBD2 (6 bases each). V lost 2 bases, J lost 8 bases, and 17 bases lay in between. The CDR3 totals 14 residues. Germline lookup yields CDR1 SGHRS and CDR2 YFSETQ. The CDR3 nucleotides are TGCGCCAGCAGCTTCTCGGGGGACAATCGGCAGCAGTACTTC. Translation gives CASSFSGDNRQQYF.

This clonotype was seen many times. The chain uses TRBV20-1 and TRBJ2-5; a weak D match, TRBD2 (6 bases). The V end was cut by 3 bases, the J end by 5 bases, with 16 bases between. This CDR3 has 14 residues. Looked up from germline, CDR1 is DFQATT and CDR2 is SNEGSKA (reference sequence). The CDR3 bases are TGCAGTGCTAGTCGCGGCGGGGCTCAGGAGACCCAGTACTTC. It encodes CSASRGGAQETQYF.

This clonotype was recorded many times. This chain uses TRBV11-2 with TRBJ1-1; tentative D call: TRBD1 (5 bases). The CDR3 length is 14 residues. CDR1 is SGHAT and CDR2 is FQNNGV in the germline V gene. V was pared by 3 bases and J by 5 bases, with 13 bases between. The CDR3 DNA sequence: TGTGCCAGCAGCTTCTTTCAGGGAGGTACTGAAGCTTTCTTT. As protein: CASSFFQGGTEAFF.

This clonotype has a count of ten or more. The chain is built from TRBV6-5 and TRBJ1-3; TRBD1 matches 7 bases. Germline V gene sequence: CDR1 MNHEY, CDR2 SVGAGI. The CDR3 has 16 residues. Trimming cost V 2 bases and J 2 bases; bases outside gene matches: 6. CDR3 DNA sequence: TGTGCCAGCAGTTACACAGGGGACGCTACTGGAAACACCATATATTTT. It yields the protein CASSYTGDATGNTIYF.

This clonotype appeared many times. This rearrangement joins TRBV3-1 to TRBJ1-1, with D unresolved. This CDR3 is built from 13 residues. The V gene's germline CDR1 is LGHDT and CDR2 YNNKEL (reference sequence). V lost 1 base to trimming and J lost 7 bases, with 10 bases between them. The CDR3 DNA is TGTGCCAGCAGCCAAGTGCGGGCCGGTGAAGCTTTCTTT. It is translated as CASSQVRAGEAFF.

This clonotype has at least ten counts. V is TRBV4-1 and J is TRBJ2-1; 9 bases are shared with TRBD2. The CDR3 has 14 amino acids. Germline CDR1 is MGHRA and CDR2 is YSYEKL. V lost 7 bases to trimming and J lost 2 bases; unmatched junction nucleotides: 3. For the CDR3, the DNA is TGCGCCAGCAAGGCTAGCGGGGCCTACAATGAGCAGTTCTTC. Translated: CASKASGAYNEQFF.

This clonotype was detected ten times or more. V gene TRBV5-1 combines with J gene TRBJ1-5; no definite D call. The CDR3 has 14 residues. V lost 0 bases, J lost 0 bases, and 4 bases lay in between. From germline, CDR1 is SGHRS and CDR2 YFSETQ. Here the CDR3 reads CASSLEGSNQPQHF. In DNA, the CDR3 is TGCGCCAGCAGCTTGGAAGGTAGCAATCAGCCCCAGCATTTT.

This clonotype was seen ten or more times. The chain uses TRBV20-1 and TRBJ2-7, with D perhaps TRBD1 (7 bases). Germline V gene lookup returns CDR1 DFQATT and CDR2 SNEGSKA (reference sequence). Trimming pared 1 base from V and 9 bases from J, leaving 19 bases between. The length of the CDR3 is 14 residues. CDR3 DNA: TGCAGTGCTAGAGCCGGGACAGCACGGGGGTTGCAGTACTTC. Protein sequence: CSARAGTARGLQYF.

This clonotype was seen repeatedly, ten times or more. The chain links TRBV5-1 to TRBJ1-5, with TRBD1 as a possible D gene (6 bases). The CDR3 length is 16 residues. From germline, CDR1 is SGHRS and CDR2 YFSETQ. Trimming stripped 0 bases from V and 1 base from J, with 11 bases between. CDR3 sequence: CASSLGPQGSNQPQHF. The CDR3 nucleotides read TGCGCCAGCAGCTTGGGTCCACAGGGAAGCAATCAGCCCCAGCATTTT.

This clonotype was counted many times. The rearrangement joins TRBV20-1 to TRBJ1-1, with D unclear. V was pared by 6 bases and J by 0 bases, with 14 bases between. The germline gives CDR1 DFQATT, CDR2 SNEGSKA (reference sequence). The CDR3 runs to 14 residues. The CDR3 DNA sequence: TGCAGTGCCATCCAGTCGCCCCTGAACACTGAAGCTTTCTTT. Protein sequence: CSAIQSPLNTEAFF.

This clonotype was picked up a small number of times. The genes are TRBV10-3 and TRBJ1-3; D is unresolved. Between the trimmed V and J ends, which lost 3 bases and 4 bases, there was a span of 7 bases. Germline values: CDR1 ENHRY, CDR2 SYGVKD. The CDR3 runs 13 residues. The CDR3 nucleotides are TGTGCCATCAGTGACGTCCGGGGAAACACCATATATTTT. As protein: CAISDVRGNTIYF.

This clonotype was recorded at least ten times. The genes are TRBV10-3 and TRBJ2-3; the D is unclear. The V and J ends lost 4 bases and 2 bases respectively, with 1 base between them. Germline assignment: CDR1 ENHRY and CDR2 SYGVKD. This CDR3 has 11 amino acids. The DNA for the CDR3 is TGTGCCATCAGTGCCACAGATACGCAGTATTTT. Its translation is CAISATDTQYF.

The sample holds many counts of this clonotype. V is TRBV7-9 and J is TRBJ2-3, with D perhaps being TRBD1 or TRBD2 (5 bases each). Trimming shortened V by 5 bases and J by 0 bases, and 21 bases separated the two germline ends. The CDR3 spans 18 residues. Germline CDR1 is SEHNR and CDR2 is FQNEAQ (reference sequence). The CDR3 nucleotides read TGTGCCAGCAGCCGAGGGGCTAGCTGGGGGTCTAGCACAGATACGCAGTATTTT. Its protein product is CASSRGASWGSSTDTQYF.

This clonotype was seen at least ten times. This chain uses TRBV6-6 with TRBJ2-7, with D uncertain. The V and J ends lost 5 bases and 5 bases respectively, with 16 bases between them. CDR1 MNHNY and CDR2 SVGAGI come from the germline V gene (reference sequence). The CDR3 extends over 14 amino acids. The CDR3 loop is CASSPPGPINEQYF. Written as DNA, the CDR3 is TGTGCCAGCAGTCCCCCTGGGCCAATTAACGAGCAGTACTTC.

This clonotype was counted many times. This sequence joins TRBV20-1 and TRBJ2-1, with 14 bases fitting TRBD2. This CDR3 has 15 amino acids. V shed 6 bases and J 6 bases; nucleotides not matched to a gene: 7. Germline CDR1 is DFQATT and CDR2 is SNEGSKA (reference sequence). CDR3 sequence reads: CSAPWTSGGTNEQFF. The DNA for the CDR3 is TGCAGTGCCCCGTGGACTAGCGGGGGGACCAATGAGCAGTTCTTC.

This clonotype showed up many times. CDR3 sequence: CASSPILQGWQFF. DNA for the CDR3: TGTGCCAGCAGTCCCATTTTACAGGGATGGCAGTTCTTC. The chain is built from TRBV27 and TRBJ2-1; a weak D match, TRBD1 (6 bases). CDR3 length: 13 residues. In germline, CDR1 is MNHEY, CDR2 SMNVEV (reference sequence). Trimming left V 5 bases short and J 12 bases short, with 17 bases between.

This clonotype was counted many times. The rearrangement links TRBV5-1 to TRBJ2-7; tentatively, D is TRBD1 (9 bases). Germline values: CDR1 SGHRS, CDR2 YFSETQ. The V and J ends lost 3 bases and 10 bases respectively, with 17 bases between them. The CDR3 extends over 13 amino acids. The CDR3 sequence: CASSSGTGTRQYF. CDR3 sequence (DNA): TGCGCCAGCAGCTCCGGGACAGGGACTAGACAGTACTTC.

This chain joins TRBV20-1 and TRBJ1-1; D is perhaps TRBD1 (6 bases). The V gene's germline CDR1 is DFQATT and CDR2 SNEGSKA (reference sequence). The CDR3 runs 15 residues. Trimming shortened V by 6 bases and J by 1 base, and 18 bases separated the two germline ends. CDR3 DNA: TGCAGTGCCCCCATGGGGGGGACATCGAACACTGAAGCTTTCTTT. It encodes CSAPMGGTSNTEAFF.

This clonotype was recorded at least ten times. The rearrangement uses TRBV7-9 and TRBJ1-1; TRBD1 might be the D (6 bases). The CDR3 totals 14 residues. The ends were cut back, 4 bases at V and 7 bases at J, with 16 bases in the middle. From germline, CDR1 is SEHNR and CDR2 FQNEAQ (reference sequence). CDR3 in amino acids: CASSSFDRPFEAFF. The CDR3 bases are TGTGCCAGCAGCTCATTTGACAGGCCTTTTGAAGCTTTCTTT.

This clonotype came up many times. This rearrangement joins TRBV12-3 or TRBV12-4 to TRBJ2-2; D perhaps matches TRBD2 (7 bases). The CDR3 is 15 residues long. Trimming took off 6 bases at V and 4 bases at J, with 15 bases between the two ends. The CDR3 sequence: CASSIGGASTGELFF. CDR3 nucleotide sequence: TGTGCCAGCAGCATAGGGGGGGCCAGCACCGGGGAGCTGTTTTTT.

The V call is TRBV5-6, the J call TRBJ2-7; either TRBD1 or TRBD2 may supply D (5 bases each). The V end lost 3 bases, the J end lost 11 bases, and 15 bases lay between the germline ends. Germline V gives CDR1 SGHDT, CDR2 YYEEEE. CDR3 length equals 12 residues. The CDR3 sequence: CASSWGSLMEYF. CDR3 bases: TGTGCCAGCAGCTGGGGGTCTTTGATGGAGTACTTC.

This clonotype showed up many times. This chain links TRBV9 with TRBJ1-2, with D unresolved. Germline V CDR1 and CDR2: SGDLS, YYNGEE. Between the trimmed V and J ends, which lost 2 bases and 2 bases, there was a span of 4 bases. The CDR3 has 12 residues. The CDR3 sequence is CASSVTNYGYTF. CDR3 DNA: TGTGCCAGCAGCGTTACCAACTATGGCTACACCTTC.